Listed here is a single T cell receptor beta chain. TCRdb keeps only in-frame clones here, not all; method: immunoSEQ multiplex PCR. The table lists fewer than 90,000 clones, just over 90% of them singletons. These data come from a study of technical replicates of blood from a handful of donors. V gave up 5 bases and J gave up 8 bases, with 12 bases separating them. CDR3 length equals 13 residues. Germline CDR1 and CDR2: WSHSY and SAAADI. J is TRBJ1-4 and V is TRBV10-2; no definite D call. What was sequenced was T cells isolated from PBMCs. The source of this sequence is a human donor in good health. The CDR3 sequence: CASSYGRREKLFF. CDR3 nucleotides: TGCGCCAGCAGTTACGGGAGGCGGGAAAAACTGTTTTTT.